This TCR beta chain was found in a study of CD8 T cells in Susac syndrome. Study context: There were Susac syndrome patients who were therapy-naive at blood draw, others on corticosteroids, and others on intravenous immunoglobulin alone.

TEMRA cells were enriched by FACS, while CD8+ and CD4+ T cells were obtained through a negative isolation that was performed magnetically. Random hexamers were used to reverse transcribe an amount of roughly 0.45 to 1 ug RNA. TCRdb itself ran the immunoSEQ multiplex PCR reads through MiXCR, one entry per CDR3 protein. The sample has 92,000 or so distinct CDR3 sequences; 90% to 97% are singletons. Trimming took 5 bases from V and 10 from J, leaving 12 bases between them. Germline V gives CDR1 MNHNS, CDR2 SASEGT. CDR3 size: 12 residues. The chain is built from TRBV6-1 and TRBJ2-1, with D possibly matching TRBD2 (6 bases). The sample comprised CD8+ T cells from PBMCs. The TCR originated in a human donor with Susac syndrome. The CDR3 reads CASSQARGEQFF. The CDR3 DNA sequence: TGTGCCAGCAGTCAGGCCCGGGGGGAGCAGTTCTTC.